These 6 T cell receptor beta chains were all obtained from the same sample, sequenced in a study of PD-L1 blockade in urothelial cancer. The table came from immunoSEQ multiplex PCR; TCRdb's copy has only in-frame clones and leaves some out. The data show 35,000 to 45,000 clones, 91% seen once. Stated time point: pretreatment peripheral blood. Sequencing was performed on PBMCs, taken around atezolizumab (anti-PD-L1) treatment. The receptors were gathered from a woman between 55 and 75 years old with urothelial cancer.

The CDR3 nucleotides are TGTGCCAGCAGTGACCCCAGGGTAGGGACATATGGCTACACCTTC. It translates to CASSDPRVGTYGYTF. The gene calls are TRBV2 and TRBJ1-2; a weak D match, TRBD1 (6 bases). The CDR3 sequence is 15 residues long. CDR1 is SNHLY and CDR2 is FYNNEI in the germline V gene. Trimming removed 3 bases from V and 5 bases from J, with 16 bases in between.

The V call is TRBV9, the J call TRBJ2-7, with 10 nucleotides matching TRBD1. The CDR3 sequence is 14 residues long. V trimming: 3 bases; J trimming: 6 bases; junction bases outside the gene matches: 6. The V gene's germline CDR1 is SGDLS and CDR2 YYNGEE. CDR3 protein: CASSASGTGAEQYF. The DNA of the CDR3 is TGTGCCAGCAGCGCCTCCGGGACAGGGGCCGAGCAGTACTTC.

The chain combines TRBV11-2 with TRBJ1-1; D is unresolved. Trimming stripped 5 bases from V and 1 base from J, with 8 bases between. This CDR3 is built from 13 residues. Germline V gives CDR1 SGHAT, CDR2 FQNNGV. The CDR3 DNA sequence: TGTGCCAGCAGCGATGGAGAGAACACTGAAGCTTTCTTT. It codes for CASSDGENTEAFF.

The V and J genes are TRBV2 and TRBJ1-1; weak D call: TRBD1 (6 bases). This CDR3 has 15 residues. The V end was cut by 2 bases, the J end by 7 bases, with 17 bases between. Germline loops: CDR1 SNHLY, CDR2 FYNNEI. CDR3 DNA: TGTGCCAGCAGTGAAATCCAGGGGAGGGGTAGTGAAGCTTTCTTT. This encodes CASSEIQGRGSEAFF. Filled out from reference TRBV2 and TRBJ1-1, the complete variable domain reads EPEVTQTPSHQVTQMGQEVILRCVPISNHLYFYWYRQILGQKVEFLVSFYNNEISEKSEIFDDQFSVERPDGSNFTLKIRSTKLEDSAMYFCASSEIQGRGSEAFFGQGTRLTVV.

This sequence joins TRBV4-1 and TRBJ2-5; 9 nucleotides align to TRBD1. Losses at the gene ends were 5 bases for V and 4 bases for J; bases not matched to a gene: 2. The CDR3 is made up of 13 amino acids. The V gene's germline CDR1 is MGHRA and CDR2 YSYEKL. The CDR3 loop reads CASSLTGGETQYF. The CDR3 region has the DNA TGCGCCAGCAGCTTGACAGGGGGAGAGACCCAGTACTTC.

The CDR3 reads CASSLKRGYGYTF. In DNA form, the CDR3 reads TGTGCCAGCAGTTTGAAAAGGGGGTATGGCTACACCTTC. The chain employs TRBV28 and TRBJ1-2, with D perhaps matching TRBD1 (6 bases). Germline CDR1 MDHEN, CDR2 SYDVKM. Trimming took 3 bases from V and 5 from J, leaving 10 bases between them. This CDR3 is built from 13 residues.